A selection of T cell receptor beta chains follows, all from one sample in a study of blood T cell repertoires in COVID-19. Generated by immunoSEQ multiplex PCR, the TCRdb table keeps only in-frame clones and is missing some. The data contain about 200,000 clones, more than 75% of them singletons. Input material: peripheral blood. The source is a man at least 80 years old with acute or convalescent COVID-19. CDR3s include the opening cysteine and the closing phenylalanine or tryptophan. The order of the fields is D gene, clone size, J gene, V gene, CDR3 protein, CDR3 DNA. A D gene is named only where the DNA matches it firmly. Where a row states a size, it is once, few, many or the class of an expanded clone; other rows omit it.

TRBD1	.	TRBJ2-7	TRBV6-5	CASRRGPTYEQYF	TGTGCCAGCAGGAGGGGGCCCACCTACGAGCAGTACTTC
.	once	TRBJ2-5	TRBV29-1	CSVERLDYQETQYF	TGCAGCGTTGAACGGCTGGACTACCAAGAGACCCAGTACTTC
TRBD2	.	TRBJ2-1	TRBV24-1	CATSDPGLRNNEQFF	TGTGCCACCAGTGACCCGGGACTACGGAACAATGAGCAGTTCTTC
.	.	TRBJ1-6	TRBV21-1	CASSKSLTGGAKNSPLHF	TGTGCCAGCAGCAAAAGCCTAACAGGGGGCGCGAAAAATTCACCCCTCCACTTT
.	.	TRBJ1-4	TRBV30	CAWSVGQGGQEKLFF	TGTGCCTGGAGTGTAGGGCAGGGAGGCCAAGAAAAACTGTTTTTT
.	.	TRBJ2-5	TRBV24-1	CATSDLNGELETQYF	TGTGCCACCAGTGATTTGAACGGGGAGCTAGAGACCCAGTACTTC
.	.	TRBJ1-1	TRBV14	CASSHWGEGADTEAFF	TGTGCCAGCAGCCATTGGGGAGAGGGCGCGGACACTGAAGCTTTCTTT
.	once	TRBJ1-2	TRBV7-2	CASSLSGANYGYTF	TGTGCCAGCAGCTTATCGGGGGCTAACTATGGCTACACCTTC
.	.	TRBJ1-5	TRBV7-9	CASSGPGSINQPQHF	TGTGCCAGCAGCGGCCCAGGGTCTATCAATCAGCCCCAGCATTTT
TRBD1	.	TRBJ1-6	TRBV18	CASSPHQWGTAGGHGDNSPLHF	TGTGCCAGCTCACCACACCAATGGGGGACGGCAGGGGGCCACGGAGATAATTCACCCCTCCACTTT
.	.	TRBJ1-5	TRBV28	CASSLYRALNQPQHF	TGTGCCAGCAGTTTGTACAGGGCCCTCAATCAGCCCCAGCATTTT
TRBD1	.	TRBJ2-1	TRBV2	CASRWDREYNEQFF	TGTGCCAGCAGGTGGGACAGGGAATACAATGAGCAGTTCTTC
.	.	TRBJ1-6	TRBV27	CASRLQGRGKPLHF	TGTGCCAGCAGGTTACAGGGAAGGGGAAAACCCCTCCACTTT
.	.	TRBJ2-7	TRBV4-2	CASSHQYSGSYEQYF	TGTGCCAGCAGCCACCAGTACAGCGGCTCCTACGAGCAGTACTTC
TRBD2	.	TRBJ2-1	TRBV7-9	CASSFEGLADNEQFF	TGTGCCAGCAGCTTCGAGGGACTAGCGGACAATGAGCAGTTCTTC
TRBD1	.	TRBJ1-3	TRBV6-5	CASSYSRTGSGNTIYF	TGTGCCAGCAGTTACTCCAGGACAGGCTCTGGAAACACCATATATTTT
.	few	TRBJ1-1	TRBV7-2	CASSLVLGSNTEAFF	TGTGCCAGCAGCTTAGTATTGGGCTCGAACACTGAAGCTTTCTTT
TRBD2	.	TRBJ2-2	TRBV5-3	CARSGTSGSGGTGELFF	TGTGCCAGAAGCGGGACTAGCGGGAGCGGGGGGACCGGGGAGCTGTTTTTT
.	.	TRBJ1-1	TRBV30	CAWSVRNGGTEAFF	TGTGCCTGGAGTGTAAGGAACGGGGGCACTGAAGCTTTCTTT
.	.	TRBJ2-3	TRBV2	CASSAWREISTDTQYF	TGTGCCAGCAGTGCCTGGAGAGAAATTAGCACAGATACGCAGTATTTT